The entry that follows covers one TCR beta chain sequence. The data stem from a study of shared clonotypes between healthy human individuals. V shed 2 bases, J shed 9 bases, and the junction held 10 bases outside the gene matches. This CDR3 is 16 amino acids long. Looked up from germline, CDR1 is LNHNV and CDR2 is YYDKDF (reference sequence). Profiled with immunoSEQ multiplex PCR; TCRdb holds only in-frame clones, not every one. The sample records approximately 980,000 clones, about 80% being singletons. V usage is TRBV15 and J usage is TRBJ1-6, with 7 bases matching TRBD1. Source material: memory CD4+ T cells sorted from blood. This sample's subset: CD45RA-negative fraction. The sequence was obtained from a young man in good health. CDR3 amino acids: CATSRLTGTAGSPLHF. CDR3 in DNA: TGTGCCACCAGCAGACTGACCGGGACAGCAGGTTCACCCCTCCACTTT.